This record looks at one T cell receptor (beta chain) sequence and its context. The clone's antigen remains unknown. It has no much larger one-base neighbor in the sample; base qualities were not kept. The data were taken from a study of blood T cell repertoires in COVID-19 (TCRdb year 2020). Regarding the complete study: Collaborator samples came from the United States, Italy and Spain and covered acute and convalescent phases of COVID-19. Deeply sampled blood TCRbeta repertoires from subjects exposed to, actively infected with, or recovered from COVID-19 were included in the dataset. The prospective study material was composed of cDNA or gDNA derived from T cells, B-cell-depleted T cells, or PBMCs. The repertoires were released in a freely available public database intended as a resource for research on the immune response to SARS-CoV-2. Where HLA class I and class II types were available, the types were taken from metadata supplied by the sample provider, not from assay-based typing. The sample metadata nearly always contained a de-identified subject ID, COVID-19 status, age in years and sex. The samples were drawn from two sources: the first 160 participants of the ongoing ImmuneRACE study, and 1,000 to 1,500 subjects contributed by 6 global collaborators. Overall results and qualifications from the work: The quantity of clinical and demographic metadata differed by source and by participant and was supplied without curation.

The immunoSEQ Assay, a bias-controlled multiplex PCR, was used to amplify TCRbeta CDR3 regions from genomic DNA. As for the original processing: Within the assay, amplification of reference gene primers was used to estimate how many nucleated cells each sample contained. To quantify the absolute abundance of each unique TCRbeta CDR3 rearrangement, sequence reads were collapsed and filtered. For each sample, productive Simpson clonality was calculated as the square root of Simpson's diversity index over productive rearrangements. In TCRdb, the immuneACCESS table is reduced to in-frame sequences with V and J assigned. These tables do not hold every clone; where another copy was compared, an unresolved V gene accounts for under half, and the others remain unexplained. That table furnishes V, J and clone size, whereas the DNA furnished D and trimming. Counted in this sample were just over 95,000 clones; around nine tenths of them appeared once. The biggest ten clones account for 1.7% of the sample.

Collaborating institutions collected whole blood in K2EDTA tubes following their own protocols. Collaborator samples were shipped for TCRbeta analysis as frozen whole blood, isolated PBMCs, or DNA extracted from either sample type. The germline V gene supplies CDR1 MNHEY and CDR2 SVGAGI. V is cut back by 6 bases and J by 7 bases, with 6 bases in the junction unmatched. Counted from cysteine to phenylalanine, this CDR3 has 13 amino acids. The DNA shown is the 39-base CDR3, in frame from base 1. Sequencing was done on a sample of peripheral blood. Rearrangement joined TRBV6-5 to TRBJ1-2; 9 central bases correspond to TRBD1. The TCR comes from a man in his fifties or sixties with acute or convalescent COVID-19. The DNA is TGTGCCAGCAGGACAGGGGGAAGTCTTGGCTACACCTTC. It specifies CASRTGGSLGYTF.